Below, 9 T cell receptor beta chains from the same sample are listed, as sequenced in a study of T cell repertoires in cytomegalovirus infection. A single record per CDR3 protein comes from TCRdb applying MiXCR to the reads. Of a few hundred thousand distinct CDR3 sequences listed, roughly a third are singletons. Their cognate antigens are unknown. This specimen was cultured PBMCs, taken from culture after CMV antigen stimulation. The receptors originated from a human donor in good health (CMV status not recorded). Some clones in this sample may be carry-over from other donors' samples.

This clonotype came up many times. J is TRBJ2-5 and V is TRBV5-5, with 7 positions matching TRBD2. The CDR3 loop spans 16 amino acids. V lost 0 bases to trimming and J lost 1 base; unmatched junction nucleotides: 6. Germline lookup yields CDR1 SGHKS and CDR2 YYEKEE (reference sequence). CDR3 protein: CASSLGPSGSQETQYF. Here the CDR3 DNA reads TGTGCCAGCAGCTTGGGTCCTAGCGGAAGCCAAGAGACCCAGTACTTC.

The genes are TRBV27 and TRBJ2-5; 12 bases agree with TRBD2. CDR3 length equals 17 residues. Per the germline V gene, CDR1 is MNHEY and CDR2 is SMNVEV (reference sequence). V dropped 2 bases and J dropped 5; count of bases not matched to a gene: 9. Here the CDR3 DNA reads TGTGCCAGCAGTTTAGTGGGACTAGCGGGCGTGGTGGAGACCCAGTACTTC. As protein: CASSLVGLAGVVETQYF.

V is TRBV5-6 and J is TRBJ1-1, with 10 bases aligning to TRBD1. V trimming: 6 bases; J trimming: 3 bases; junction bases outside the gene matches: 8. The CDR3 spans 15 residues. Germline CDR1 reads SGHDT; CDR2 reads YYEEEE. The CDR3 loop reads CASTGPGQGYTEAFF. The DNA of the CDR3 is TGTGCCAGCACCGGACCGGGACAGGGGTACACTGAAGCTTTCTTT. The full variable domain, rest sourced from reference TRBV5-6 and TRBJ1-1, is DAGVTQSPTHLIKTRGQQVTLRCSPKSGHDTVSWYQQALGQGPQFIFQYYEEEERQRGNFPDRFSGHQFPNYSSELNVNALLLGDSALYLCASTGPGQGYTEAFFGQGTRLTVV.

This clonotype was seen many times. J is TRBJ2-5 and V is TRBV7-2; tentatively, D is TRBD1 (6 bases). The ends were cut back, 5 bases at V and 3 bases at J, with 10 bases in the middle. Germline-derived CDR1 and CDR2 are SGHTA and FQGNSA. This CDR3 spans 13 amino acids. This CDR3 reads CASSPRTEETQYF. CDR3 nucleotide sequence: TGTGCCAGCAGCCCACGGACAGAAGAGACCCAGTACTTC.

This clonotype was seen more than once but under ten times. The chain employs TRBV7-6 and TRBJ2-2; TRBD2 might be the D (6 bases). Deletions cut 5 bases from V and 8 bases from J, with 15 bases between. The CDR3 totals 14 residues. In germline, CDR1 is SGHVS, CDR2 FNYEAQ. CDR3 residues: CASSKYGGTGELFF. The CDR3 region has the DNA TGTGCCAGCAGCAAGTACGGGGGAACGGGGGAGCTGTTTTTT.

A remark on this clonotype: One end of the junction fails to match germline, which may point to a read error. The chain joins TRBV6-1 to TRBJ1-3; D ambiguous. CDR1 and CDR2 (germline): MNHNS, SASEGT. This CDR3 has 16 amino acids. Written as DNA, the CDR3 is TGTTCCAGCAGCGTTAGCAGCGAGGGATCTGGAAACACCATATATTTT. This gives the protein CSSSVSSEGSGNTIYF.

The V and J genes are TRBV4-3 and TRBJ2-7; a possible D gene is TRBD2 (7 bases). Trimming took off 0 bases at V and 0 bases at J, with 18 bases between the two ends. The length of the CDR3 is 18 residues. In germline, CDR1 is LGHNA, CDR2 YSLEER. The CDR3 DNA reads TGCGCCAGCAGCCAAGATGCGGGGGCGATGGCCAGCTCCTACGAGCAGTACTTC. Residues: CASSQDAGAMASSYEQYF.

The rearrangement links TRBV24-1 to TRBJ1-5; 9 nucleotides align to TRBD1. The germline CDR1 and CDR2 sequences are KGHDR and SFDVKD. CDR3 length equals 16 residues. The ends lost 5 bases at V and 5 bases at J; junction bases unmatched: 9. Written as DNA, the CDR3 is TGTGCCACCAGTGGGGGTGCGGGACAGGGTCATCAGCCCCAGCATTTT. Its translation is CATSGGAGQGHQPQHF.

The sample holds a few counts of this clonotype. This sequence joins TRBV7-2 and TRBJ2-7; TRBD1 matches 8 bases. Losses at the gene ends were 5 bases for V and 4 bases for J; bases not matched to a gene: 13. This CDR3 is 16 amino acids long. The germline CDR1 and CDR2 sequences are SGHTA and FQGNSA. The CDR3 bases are TGTGCCAGCAGCCCACCGCCCAGGGGGCGCAGGTACGAGCAGTACTTC. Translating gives CASSPPPRGRRYEQYF.